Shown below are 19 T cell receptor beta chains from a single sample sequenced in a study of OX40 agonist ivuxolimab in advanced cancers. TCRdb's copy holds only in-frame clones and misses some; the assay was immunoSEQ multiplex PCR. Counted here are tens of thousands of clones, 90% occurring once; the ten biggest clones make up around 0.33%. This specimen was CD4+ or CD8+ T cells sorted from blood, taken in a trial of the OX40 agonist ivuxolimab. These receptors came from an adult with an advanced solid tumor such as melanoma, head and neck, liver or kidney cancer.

CDR3 bases: TGTGCCAGCAGACCCGACAGGGGGCGAGAGACCCAGTACTTC. Translating gives CASRPDRGRETQYF. This chain connects TRBV7-8 to TRBJ2-5; 10 bases are a match to TRBD1. V was clipped by 6 bases and J by 4 bases; unmatched bases: 5. CDR1 is SGHVS, CDR2 FQNEAQ, per germline. This CDR3 region has 14 residues.

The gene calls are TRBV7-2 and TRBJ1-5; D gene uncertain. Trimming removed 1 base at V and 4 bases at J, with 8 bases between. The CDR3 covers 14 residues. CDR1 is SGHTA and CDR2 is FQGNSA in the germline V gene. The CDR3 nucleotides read TGTGCCAGCAGCTTAGAGAAGCGGAATCAGCCCCAGCATTTT. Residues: CASSLEKRNQPQHF.

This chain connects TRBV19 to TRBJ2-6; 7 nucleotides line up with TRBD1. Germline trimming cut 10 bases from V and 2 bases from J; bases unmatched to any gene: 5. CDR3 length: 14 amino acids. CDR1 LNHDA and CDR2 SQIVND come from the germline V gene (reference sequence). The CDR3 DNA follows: TGTGCCACCAAGACAGGGACTGGGGCCAACGTCCTGACTTTC. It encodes CATKTGTGANVLTF.

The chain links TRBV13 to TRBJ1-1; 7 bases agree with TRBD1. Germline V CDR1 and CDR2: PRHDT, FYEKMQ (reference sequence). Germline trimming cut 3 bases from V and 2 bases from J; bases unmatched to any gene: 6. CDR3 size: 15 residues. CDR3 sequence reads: CASSFGDRLNTEAFF. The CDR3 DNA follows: TGTGCCAGCAGCTTCGGGGACAGACTTAACACTGAAGCTTTCTTT.

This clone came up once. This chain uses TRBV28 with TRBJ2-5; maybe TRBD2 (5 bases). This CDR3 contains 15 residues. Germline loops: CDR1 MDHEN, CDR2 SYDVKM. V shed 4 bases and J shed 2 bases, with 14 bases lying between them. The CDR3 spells CASSSHSSGQETQYF. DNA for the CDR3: TGTGCCAGCAGTTCTCATAGCTCGGGGCAAGAGACCCAGTACTTC.

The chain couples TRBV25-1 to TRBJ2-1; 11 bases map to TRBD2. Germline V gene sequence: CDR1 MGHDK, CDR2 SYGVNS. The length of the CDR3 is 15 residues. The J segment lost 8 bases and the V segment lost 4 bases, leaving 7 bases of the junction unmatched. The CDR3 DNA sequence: TGTGCCAGCAGTGGTAGCGGGGGGGTCCTGGATGAGCAGTTCTTC. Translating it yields CASSGSGGVLDEQFF.

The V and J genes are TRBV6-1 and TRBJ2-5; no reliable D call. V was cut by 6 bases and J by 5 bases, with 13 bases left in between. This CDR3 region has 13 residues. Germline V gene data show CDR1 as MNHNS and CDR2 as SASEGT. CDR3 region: CASSVKFWETQYF. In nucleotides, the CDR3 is TGTGCCAGCAGCGTTAAGTTTTGGGAGACCCAGTACTTC.

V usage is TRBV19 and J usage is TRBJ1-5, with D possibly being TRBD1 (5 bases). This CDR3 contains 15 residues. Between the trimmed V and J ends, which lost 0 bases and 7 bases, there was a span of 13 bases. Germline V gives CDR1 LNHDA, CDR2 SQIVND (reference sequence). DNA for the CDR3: TGTGCCAGTAGTATAGATCAGGGACGGGAGCAGCCCCAGCATTTT. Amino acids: CASSIDQGREQPQHF.

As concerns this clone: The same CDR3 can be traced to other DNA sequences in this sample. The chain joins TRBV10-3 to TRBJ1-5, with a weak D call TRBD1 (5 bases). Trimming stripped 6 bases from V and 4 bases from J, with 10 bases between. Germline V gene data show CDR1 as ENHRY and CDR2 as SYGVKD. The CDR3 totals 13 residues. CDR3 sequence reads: CAIRRDDNQPQHF. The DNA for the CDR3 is TGTGCCATCAGGCGGGACGATAATCAGCCCCAGCATTTT.

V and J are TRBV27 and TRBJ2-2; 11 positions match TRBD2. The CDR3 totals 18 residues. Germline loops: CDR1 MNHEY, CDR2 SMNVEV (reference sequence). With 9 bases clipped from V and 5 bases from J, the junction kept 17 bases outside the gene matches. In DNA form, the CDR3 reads TGTGCCAGTTCCGGGGGTACTAGCGGGGGAAGACAGACCGGGGAGCTGTTTTTT. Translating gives CASSGGTSGGRQTGELFF.

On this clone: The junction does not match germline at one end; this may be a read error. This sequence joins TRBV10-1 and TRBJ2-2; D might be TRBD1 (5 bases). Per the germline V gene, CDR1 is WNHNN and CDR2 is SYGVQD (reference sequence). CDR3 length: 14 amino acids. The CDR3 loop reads CASSDRQNTGELFF. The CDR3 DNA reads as TGCGCCAGTAGTGACAGACAAAACACCGGGGAGCTGTTTTTT.

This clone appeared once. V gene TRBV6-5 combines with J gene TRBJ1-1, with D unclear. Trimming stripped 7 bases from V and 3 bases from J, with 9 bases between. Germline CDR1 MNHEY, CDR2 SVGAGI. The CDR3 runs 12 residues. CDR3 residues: CASKSGDTEAFF. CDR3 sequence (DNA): TGTGCCAGCAAAAGTGGGGACACTGAAGCTTTCTTT.

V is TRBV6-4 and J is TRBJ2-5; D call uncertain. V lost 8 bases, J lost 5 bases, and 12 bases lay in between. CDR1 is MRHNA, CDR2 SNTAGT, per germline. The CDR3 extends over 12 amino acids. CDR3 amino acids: CASSLSGETQYF. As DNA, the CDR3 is TGTGCCAGCTCCCTCAGTGGGGAGACCCAGTACTTC.

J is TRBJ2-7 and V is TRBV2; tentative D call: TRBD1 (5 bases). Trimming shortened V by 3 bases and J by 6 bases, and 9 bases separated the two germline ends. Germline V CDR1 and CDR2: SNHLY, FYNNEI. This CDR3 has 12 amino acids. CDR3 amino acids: CASSDDRPEQYV. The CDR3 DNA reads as TGTGCCAGCAGTGACGACAGACCCGAGCAGTACGTC.

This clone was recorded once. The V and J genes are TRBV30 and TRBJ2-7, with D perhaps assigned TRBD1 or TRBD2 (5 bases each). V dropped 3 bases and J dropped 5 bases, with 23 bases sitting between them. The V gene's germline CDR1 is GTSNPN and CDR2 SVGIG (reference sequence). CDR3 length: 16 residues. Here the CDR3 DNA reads TGTGCCTGGAGCCCCCCCCGGGACGGTCGACCTCACGAGCAGTACTTC. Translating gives CAWSPPRDGRPHEQYF.

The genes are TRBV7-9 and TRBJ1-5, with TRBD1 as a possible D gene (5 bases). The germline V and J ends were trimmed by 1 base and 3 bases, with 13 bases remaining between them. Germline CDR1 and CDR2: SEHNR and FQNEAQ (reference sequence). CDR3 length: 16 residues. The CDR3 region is CASSLGDSGTNQPQHF. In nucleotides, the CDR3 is TGTGCCAGCAGCTTAGGGGATTCAGGGACCAATCAGCCCCAGCATTTT.

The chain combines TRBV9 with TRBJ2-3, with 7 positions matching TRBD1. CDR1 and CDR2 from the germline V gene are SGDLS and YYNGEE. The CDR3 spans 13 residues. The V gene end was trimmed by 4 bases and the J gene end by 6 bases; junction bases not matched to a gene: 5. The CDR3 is CASSQGVADTQYF. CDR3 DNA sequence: TGTGCCAGCAGCCAGGGGGTGGCGGATACGCAGTATTTT.

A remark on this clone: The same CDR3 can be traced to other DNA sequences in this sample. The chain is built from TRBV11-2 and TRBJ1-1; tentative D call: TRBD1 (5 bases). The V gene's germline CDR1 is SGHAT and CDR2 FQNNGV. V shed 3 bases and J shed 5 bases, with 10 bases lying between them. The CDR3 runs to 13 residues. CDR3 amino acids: CASSFPGRTEAFF. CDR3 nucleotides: TGTGCCAGCAGCTTTCCAGGGCGGACTGAAGCTTTCTTT.

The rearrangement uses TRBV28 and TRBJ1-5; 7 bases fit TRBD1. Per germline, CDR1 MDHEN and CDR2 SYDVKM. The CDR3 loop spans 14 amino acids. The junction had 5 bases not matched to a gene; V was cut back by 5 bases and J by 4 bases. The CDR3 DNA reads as TGTGCCAGCAGTCCTGGGACAGTTAATCAGCCCCAGCATTTT. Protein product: CASSPGTVNQPQHF. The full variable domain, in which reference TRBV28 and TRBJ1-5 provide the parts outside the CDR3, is DVKVTQSSRYLVKRTGEKVFLECVQDMDHENMFWYRQDPGLGLRLIYFSYDVKMKEKGDIPEGYSVSREKKERFSLILESASTNQTSMYLCASSPGTVNQPQHFGDGTRLSIL.